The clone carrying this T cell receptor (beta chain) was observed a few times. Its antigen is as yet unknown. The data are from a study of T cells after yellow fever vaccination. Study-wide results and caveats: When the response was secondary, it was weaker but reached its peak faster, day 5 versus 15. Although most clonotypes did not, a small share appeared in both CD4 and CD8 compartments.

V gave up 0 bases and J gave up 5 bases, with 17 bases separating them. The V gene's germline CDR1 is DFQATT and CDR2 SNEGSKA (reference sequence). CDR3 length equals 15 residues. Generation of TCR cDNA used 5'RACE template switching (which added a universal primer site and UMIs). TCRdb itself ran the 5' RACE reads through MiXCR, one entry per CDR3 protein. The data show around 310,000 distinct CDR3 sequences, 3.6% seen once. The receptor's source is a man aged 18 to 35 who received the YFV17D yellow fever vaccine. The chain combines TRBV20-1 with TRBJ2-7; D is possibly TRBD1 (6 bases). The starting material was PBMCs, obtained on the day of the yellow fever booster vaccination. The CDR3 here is CSARDPRKGDHEQYF. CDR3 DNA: TGCAGTGCTAGAGACCCCCGCAAGGGGGACCACGAGCAGTACTTC.